This T cell receptor (beta chain) came from a study of regulatory T cells in long-lasting Graves disease. CDR3 regions were amplified by Arm-PCR using iRepertoire HTBI primers to build TCR beta libraries. Via MiXCR, TCRdb re-called the multiplex PCR reads, giving one row per CDR3 protein. Of some 350,000 distinct CDR3 sequences listed, 15% to 20% are singletons. Time point given: newly diagnosed GD, antithyroid drugs for less than 3 months. Construction of the TCR library relied on RNA isolated from PBMCs. Patients hailed from an endocrinology department in Xi'an, China. These same data were also listed under a study on T cells in Graves' hyperthyroidism and ophthalmopathy. Per that study: Thyroid ultrasound, orbital computed tomography, clinical symptoms, and serum thyroxine and TRAb underpinned diagnoses.

The source was peripheral blood mononuclear cells (PBMCs), collected at new diagnosis, from a patient treated with antithyroid drugs. This receptor was taken from a woman younger than 35 with Graves disease.

CDR3: CASSQVGNTIYF. The CDR3 DNA is TGTGCCAGCTCCCAGGTGGGAAACACCATATATTTT. The V and J genes are TRBV19 and TRBJ1-3; no definite D call. In germline, CDR1 is LNHDA, CDR2 SQIVND (reference sequence). The CDR3 has 12 residues. Between the trimmed V and J ends, which lost 9 bases and 4 bases, there was a span of 10 bases. The full variable domain, in which reference TRBV19 and TRBJ1-3 provide the parts outside the CDR3, is DGGITQSPKYLFRKEGQNVTLSCEQNLNHDAMYWYRQDPGQGLRLIYYSQIVNDFQKGDIAEGYSVSREKKESFPLTVTSAQKNPTAFYLCASSQVGNTIYFGEGSWLTVV.